The entry below gives a single T cell receptor beta chain sequence along with its context. It has no known antigen specificity. No quality values exist for individual bases; no much larger clone is one base distant. Spanning cysteine to phenylalanine, the CDR3 consists of 14 amino acids. The CDR3 DNA has 42 bases and is translated from base 1. V is pared back by 6 bases and J by 3 bases, with 13 bases lying between the germline termini. Based on the germline V gene, the CDR1 and CDR2 sequences are MNHEY and SVGEGT. This sample stems from a study of T cell responses to AZD1222 COVID-19 vaccine (dated by TCRdb to 2020 to 2023). Describing the broader study: AZD1222 recipients with second doses at about 4 weeks or about 12 weeks were pooled, because spike-specific TCR depth and breadth did not differ between schedules. A total of 230 to 250 trial participants underwent TCR sequencing, of whom approximately 200 had received two doses of AZD1222 and roughly 26 had received two doses of the MenACWY control vaccine. Trial participants were enrolled by age into subgroups of 18-55, 56-69 and 70-plus years, and 148, 28 and 57 TCR-sequenced participants, respectively, were included in these subgroups.

Per the publication, the time point label means: baseline before first vaccination. Samples from vaccinated people were obtained from the UK trials COV001 and COV002, which included a single-blind randomized controlled phase 2/3 trial of AZD1222 (ChAdOx1 nCoV-19) in healthy adults. For TCRbeta chain sequencing, PBMC samples were collected from trial participants at day 0 and at day 28 after the second dose. The CDR3 regions of human TCRbeta chains were subjected to immunosequencing. The authors processed their data as follows. Repertoire TCRs were matched against a reference library of SARS-CoV-2-specific TCRs generated with the MIRA antigen-specificity platform. Breadth meant the fraction of unique TCRs that were SARS-CoV-2-associated, whereas depth meant the fraction of total T cells that were SARS-CoV-2-associated. Using the MIRA data, each spike-specific TCR was mapped to the spike region that the TCR reacts to and placed in a CD4 or CD8 class. Log10-transformed breadth and depth values were compared by one-way ANOVA with Sidak's multiple comparisons tests. TCRdb holds this immuneACCESS table with in-frame rearrangements only. Some clones are missing; in checked studies, unresolved V genes explain under half, and the rest has no known cause. For V, J and clone size, that table is used; D and trimming come from the DNA. The table for this sample lists around 190,000 clones; 88% of them were counted only once. Of the sample, more than 0.4% falls within the top ten clones.

What the research found in general, with its limitations: Participants were mostly white British, with more females than males. The authors suggested clonal diversity may have been underestimated. Reportedly, almost half of the unique spike-specific TCRs recognized epitopes lying outside the regions that are mutated in the B.1.351 and B.1.1.7 variants. After two AZD1222 doses, spike-specific TCR breadth and depth were significantly higher than at day 0 and than in MenACWY recipients. Because no day 14 peak-response samples were available, the repertoires could be characterized only after the peak T cell response. Only five to seven AZD1222 recipients were SARS-CoV-2 seropositive at baseline, limiting conclusions about previously exposed vaccinees. The vaccine-associated CD4 TCRs covered the entire spike protein, and the dominant responses fell in regions 160-218 and 743-854. In the small 56-69-year group, the increase in depth fell short of significance, most likely because of low power.

The sequence derives from an adult in good health. Sequences were derived from peripheral blood, sampled on day 0 of AZD1222 vaccination. The V and J segments used are TRBV6-2 or TRBV6-3 and TRBJ2-3, with no confident D gene call. The CDR3 loop reads CASSRVGWTDTQYF. The DNA is as follows: TGTGCCAGCAGCCGGGTGGGGTGGACAGATACGCAGTATTTT.